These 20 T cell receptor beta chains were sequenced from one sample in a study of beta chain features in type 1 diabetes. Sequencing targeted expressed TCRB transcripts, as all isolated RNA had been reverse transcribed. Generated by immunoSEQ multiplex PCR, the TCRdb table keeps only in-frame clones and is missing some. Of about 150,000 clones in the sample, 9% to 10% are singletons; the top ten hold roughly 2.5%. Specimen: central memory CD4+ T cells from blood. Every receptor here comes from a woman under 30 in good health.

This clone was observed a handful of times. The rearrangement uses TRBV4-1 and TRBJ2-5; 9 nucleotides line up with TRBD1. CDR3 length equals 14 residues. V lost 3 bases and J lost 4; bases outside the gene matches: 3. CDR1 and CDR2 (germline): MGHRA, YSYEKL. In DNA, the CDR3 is TGCGCCAGCAGCCAGACAGGGGGAGGAGAGACCCAGTACTTC. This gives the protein CASSQTGGGETQYF.

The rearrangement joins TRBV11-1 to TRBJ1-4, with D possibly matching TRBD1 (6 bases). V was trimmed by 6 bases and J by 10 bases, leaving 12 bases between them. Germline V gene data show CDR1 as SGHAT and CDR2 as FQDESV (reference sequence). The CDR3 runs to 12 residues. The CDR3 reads CASSRDTRKLFF. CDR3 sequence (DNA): TGTGCCAGCAGTCGGGACACCAGAAAACTGTTTTTT. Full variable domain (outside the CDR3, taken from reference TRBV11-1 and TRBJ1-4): EAEVAQSPRYKITEKSQAVAFWCDPISGHATLYWYRQILGQGPELLVQFQDESVVDDSQLPKDRFSAERLKGVDSTLKIQPAELGDSAMYLCASSRDTRKLFFGSGTQLSVL.

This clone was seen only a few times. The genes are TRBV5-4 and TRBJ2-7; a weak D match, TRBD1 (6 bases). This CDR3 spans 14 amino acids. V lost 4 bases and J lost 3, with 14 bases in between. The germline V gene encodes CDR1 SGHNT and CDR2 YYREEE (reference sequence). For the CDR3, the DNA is TGTGCCAGCAGCCCCAGGGGCTACAGCTACGAGCAGTACTTC. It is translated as CASSPRGYSYEQYF.

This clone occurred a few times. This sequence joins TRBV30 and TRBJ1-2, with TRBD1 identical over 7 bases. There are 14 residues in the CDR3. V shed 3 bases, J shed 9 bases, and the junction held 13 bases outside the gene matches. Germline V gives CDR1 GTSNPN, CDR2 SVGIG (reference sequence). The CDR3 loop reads CAWSQQYRGGSYTF. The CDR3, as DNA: TGTGCCTGGAGCCAACAATACAGGGGAGGTAGCTACACCTTC.

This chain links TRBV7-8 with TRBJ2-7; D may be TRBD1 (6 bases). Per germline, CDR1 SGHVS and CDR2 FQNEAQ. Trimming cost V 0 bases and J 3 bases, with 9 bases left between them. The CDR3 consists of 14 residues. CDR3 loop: CASSLAEDSYEQYF. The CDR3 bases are TGTGCCAGCAGCTTAGCGGAGGACAGCTACGAGCAGTACTTC.

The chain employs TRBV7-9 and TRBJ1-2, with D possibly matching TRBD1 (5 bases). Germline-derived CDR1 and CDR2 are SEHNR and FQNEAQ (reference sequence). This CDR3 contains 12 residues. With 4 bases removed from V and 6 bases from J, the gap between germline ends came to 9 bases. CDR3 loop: CASSWTTDGYTF. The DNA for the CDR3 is TGTGCCAGCAGCTGGACAACGGATGGCTACACCTTC.

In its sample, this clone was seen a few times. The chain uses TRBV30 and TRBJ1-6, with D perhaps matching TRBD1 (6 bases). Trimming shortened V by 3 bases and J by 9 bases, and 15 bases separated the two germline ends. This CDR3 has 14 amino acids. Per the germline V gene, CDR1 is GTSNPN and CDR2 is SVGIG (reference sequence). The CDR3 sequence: CAWRATGRGSPLHF. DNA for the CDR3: TGTGCCTGGAGAGCTACAGGGAGGGGTTCACCCCTCCACTTT.

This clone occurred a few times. The CDR3 protein is CASSPQNSGANVLTF. CDR3 DNA sequence: TGTGCCAGCAGTCCCCAGAACTCTGGGGCCAACGTCCTGACTTTC. V usage is TRBV6-6 and J usage is TRBJ2-6; D remains ambiguous. CDR3 length: 15 amino acids. V lost 5 bases, J lost 0 bases, and 8 bases lay in between. Germline loops: CDR1 MNHNY, CDR2 SVGAGI (reference sequence).

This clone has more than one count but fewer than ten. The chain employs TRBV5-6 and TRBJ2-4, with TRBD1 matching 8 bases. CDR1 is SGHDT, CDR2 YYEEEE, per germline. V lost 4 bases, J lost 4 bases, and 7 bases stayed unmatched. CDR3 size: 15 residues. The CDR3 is CASSLQDREKNIQYF. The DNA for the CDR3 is TGTGCCAGCAGCCTCCAGGACAGGGAAAAAAACATTCAGTACTTC.

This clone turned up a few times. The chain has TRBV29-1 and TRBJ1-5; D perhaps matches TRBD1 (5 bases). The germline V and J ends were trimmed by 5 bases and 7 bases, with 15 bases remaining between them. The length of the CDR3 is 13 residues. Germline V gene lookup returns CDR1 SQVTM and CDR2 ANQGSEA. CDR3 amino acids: CSVRQGKGQPQHF. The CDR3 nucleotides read TGCAGCGTTCGCCAGGGTAAAGGGCAGCCCCAGCATTTT.

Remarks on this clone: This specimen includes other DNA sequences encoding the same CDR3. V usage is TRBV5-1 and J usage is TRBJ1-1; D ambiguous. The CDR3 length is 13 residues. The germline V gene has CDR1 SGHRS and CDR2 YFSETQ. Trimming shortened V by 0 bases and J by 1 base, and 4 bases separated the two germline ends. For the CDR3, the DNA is TGCGCCAGCAGCTTGGGGGCGAACACTGAAGCTTTCTTT. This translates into CASSLGANTEAFF.

CDR3 DNA: TGCGCCAGCAGCCATGGGACAGGACCGTACGAGCAGTACTTC. This gives the protein CASSHGTGPYEQYF. The V call is TRBV5-1, the J call TRBJ2-7; 8 bases are a match to TRBD1. V shed 4 bases and J 4 bases; nucleotides not matched to a gene: 7. Germline V lookup: CDR1 SGHRS, CDR2 YFSETQ. This CDR3 has 14 residues.

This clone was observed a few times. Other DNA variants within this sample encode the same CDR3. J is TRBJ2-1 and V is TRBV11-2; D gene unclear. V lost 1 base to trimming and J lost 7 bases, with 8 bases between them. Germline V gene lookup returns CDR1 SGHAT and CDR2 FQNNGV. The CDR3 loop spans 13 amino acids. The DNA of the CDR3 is TGTGCCAGCAGCTTAGGGCTAGATAATGAGCAGTTCTTC. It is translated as CASSLGLDNEQFF.

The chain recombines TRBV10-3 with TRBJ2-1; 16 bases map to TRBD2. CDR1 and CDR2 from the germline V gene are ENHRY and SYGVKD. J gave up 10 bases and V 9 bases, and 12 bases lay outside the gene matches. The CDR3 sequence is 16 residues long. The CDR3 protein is CAIDAGTSGGAGEQFF. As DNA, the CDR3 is TGTGCCATAGACGCCGGGACTAGCGGGGGGGCCGGGGAGCAGTTCTTC.

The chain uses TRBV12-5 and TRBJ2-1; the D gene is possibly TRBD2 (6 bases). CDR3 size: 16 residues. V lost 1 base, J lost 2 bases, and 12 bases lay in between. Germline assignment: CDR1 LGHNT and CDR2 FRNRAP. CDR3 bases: TGTGCTAGTGGTTTGGGTACTAGCCGTGCCTACAATGAGCAGTTCTTC. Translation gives CASGLGTSRAYNEQFF.

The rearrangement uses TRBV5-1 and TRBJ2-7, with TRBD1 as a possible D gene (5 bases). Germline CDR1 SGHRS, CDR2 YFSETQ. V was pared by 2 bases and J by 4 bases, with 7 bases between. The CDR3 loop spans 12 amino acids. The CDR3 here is CASSFRGYEQYF. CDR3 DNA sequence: TGCGCCAGCAGCTTTAGGGGTTACGAGCAGTACTTC.

The CDR3 nucleotides read TGTGCCAGCAGCGTAGATGGCGGGATGGGGACTGAAGCTTTCTTT. It translates to CASSVDGGMGTEAFF. This rearrangement joins TRBV9 to TRBJ1-1, with D unclear. Germline values: CDR1 SGDLS, CDR2 YYNGEE. Trimming shortened V by 0 bases and J by 5 bases, and 14 bases separated the two germline ends. The CDR3 consists of 15 residues. The complete variable domain, with remaining parts taken from reference TRBV9 and TRBJ1-1, reads DSGVTQTPKHLITATGQRVTLRCSPRSGDLSVYWYQQSLDQGLQFLIQYYNGEERAKGNILERFSAQQFPDLHSELNLSSLELGDSALYFCASSVDGGMGTEAFFGQGTRLTVV.

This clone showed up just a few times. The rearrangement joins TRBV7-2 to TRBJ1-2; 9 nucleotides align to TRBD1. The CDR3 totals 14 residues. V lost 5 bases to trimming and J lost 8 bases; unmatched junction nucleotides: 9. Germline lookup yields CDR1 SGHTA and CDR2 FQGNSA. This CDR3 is CASSIGQGMSGYTF. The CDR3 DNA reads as TGTGCCAGCAGCATAGGACAGGGGATGAGCGGCTACACCTTC.

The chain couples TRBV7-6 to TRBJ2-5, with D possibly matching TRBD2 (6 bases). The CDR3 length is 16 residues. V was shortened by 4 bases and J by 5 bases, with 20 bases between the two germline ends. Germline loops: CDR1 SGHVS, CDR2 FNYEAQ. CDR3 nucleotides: TGTGCCAGCAGCTCTTCTTTCGCCGAGCTAGCGGAGACCCAGTACTTC. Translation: CASSSSFAELAETQYF.

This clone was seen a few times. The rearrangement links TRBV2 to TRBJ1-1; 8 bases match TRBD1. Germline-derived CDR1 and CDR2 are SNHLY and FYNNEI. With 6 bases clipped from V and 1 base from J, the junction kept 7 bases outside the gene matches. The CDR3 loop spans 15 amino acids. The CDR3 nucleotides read TGTGCCAGCAGCGATCAGGGGGCGCGGAACACTGAAGCTTTCTTT. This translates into CASSDQGARNTEAFF.